This T cell receptor beta chain was identified during a study of CD8 T cells in ankylosing spondylitis. The sample holds many counts of this clonotype. What it binds is unknown. The CDR3 extends over 15 amino acids. The germline CDR1 and CDR2 sequences are SGHAT and FQNNGV. V was trimmed by 0 bases and J by 10 bases, leaving 16 bases between them. The authors made TCR beta libraries by quantitative 5'-RACE with molecular barcodes. One entry per CDR3 protein results from TCRdb running MiXCR on the 5' RACE reads. The sample yields some 250,000 distinct CDR3 sequences, about 9.1% seen once. Study-wide findings and caveats: A TCR beta motif of eight or nine highly homologous variants seemed to mark ankylosing spondylitis blood. A CD8+ phenotype characterized the disease-linked clones, which were relatively rare in peripheral blood. Significant enrichment of disease-linked clones was reportedly seen in matched ankylosing spondylitis synovial fluid.

This TCR came from a male donor with ankylosing spondylitis or in good health (not recorded which). The rearrangement uses TRBV11-2 and TRBJ2-1; D ambiguous. The source material was blood, either unsorted or a sorted T cell fraction (not recorded which). CDR3 nucleotide sequence: TGTGCCAGCAGCTTAGATTTGCGTGGCTCCGGGGAGCAGTTCTTC. Amino acids: CASSLDLRGSGEQFF.